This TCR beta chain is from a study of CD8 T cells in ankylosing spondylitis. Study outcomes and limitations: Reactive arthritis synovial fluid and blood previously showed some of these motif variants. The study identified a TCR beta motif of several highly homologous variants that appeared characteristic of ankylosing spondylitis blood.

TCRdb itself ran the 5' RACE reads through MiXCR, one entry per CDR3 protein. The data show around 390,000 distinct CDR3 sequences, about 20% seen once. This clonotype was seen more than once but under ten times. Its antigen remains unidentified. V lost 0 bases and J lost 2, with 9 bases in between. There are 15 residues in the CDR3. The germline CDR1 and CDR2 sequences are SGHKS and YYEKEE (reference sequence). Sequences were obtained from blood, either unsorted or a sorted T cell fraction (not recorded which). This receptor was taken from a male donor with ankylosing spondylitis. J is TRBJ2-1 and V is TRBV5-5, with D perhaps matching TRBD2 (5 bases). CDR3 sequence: CASSLDDGTYNEQFF. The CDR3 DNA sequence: TGTGCCAGCAGCTTGGATGACGGGACCTACAATGAGCAGTTCTTC.